Listed here is a single T cell receptor beta chain. Its cognate antigen is unknown. The germline V gene encodes CDR1 MNHEY and CDR2 SMNVEV (reference sequence). The CDR3 contains 12 residues. The V and J ends lost 6 bases and 3 bases respectively, with 9 bases between them. Method: immunoSEQ multiplex PCR; TCRdb's copy keeps in-frame clones and lacks some. The repertoire holds more than 450,000 clones, with approximately 79% as singletons. The sample belongs to a study of shared clonotypes between healthy human individuals. Overall study results and limits: Sequencing depth was expected to influence donor clonotype sharing.

The sequenced sample was PBMCs. This clonotype originated in a woman aged 40 to 55 in good health. Some clones in this sample may be carry-over from other donors' samples. This chain connects TRBV27 to TRBJ2-7, with D hard to call. The chain's CDR3 is CASSLRSYEQYF. CDR3 coding DNA: TGTGCCAGCAGCTTGAGGAGCTACGAGCAGTACTTC.